A single sample gave rise to the 15 T cell receptor beta chains below, sequenced in a study of blood T cells in healthy people across ages. A second roughly 7 to 11 cycle PCR used barcoded and J-beta primers. TCRdb processed the 5' RACE reads anew with MiXCR; each CDR3 protein has one entry. The sample lists 700,000 to 900,000 distinct CDR3 sequences, roughly 53% seen once, with about 38% in the top ten. The sequenced sample consisted of blood. The receptors were sampled from an older man in good health.

This clonotype was observed a handful of times. V gene TRBV5-6 combines with J gene TRBJ2-6, with 8 bases aligning to TRBD1. In germline, CDR1 is SGHDT, CDR2 YYEEEE. With 3 bases clipped from V and 4 bases from J, the junction kept 15 bases outside the gene matches. The CDR3 totals 19 residues. The CDR3: CASSSTDRVKGKGANVLTF. The CDR3 DNA sequence: TGTGCCAGCAGCTCAACGGACAGGGTTAAAGGGAAAGGGGCCAACGTCCTGACTTTC. The full variable domain, its missing parts supplied by reference TRBV5-6 and TRBJ2-6, is DAGVTQSPTHLIKTRGQQVTLRCSPKSGHDTVSWYQQALGQGPQFIFQYYEEEERQRGNFPDRFSGHQFPNYSSELNVNALLLGDSALYLCASSSTDRVKGKGANVLTFGAGSRLTVL.

Comments on this clonotype: Sequence at one end of the junction differs from germline and may be a read error. The chain joins TRBV5-1 to TRBJ2-5, with 8 bases lining up with TRBD1. The CDR3 contains 16 residues. CDR1 and CDR2 (germline): SGHRS, YFSETQ. CDR3 bases: TGCGCCAGCACCTTGGGGACCCCAGCAGGGGGCCATGAGCAGTACTTC. This translates into CASTLGTPAGGHEQYF.

The CDR3, as DNA: TGCAGTGCGGAGGACTCTTCCTACGAGCAGTACTTC. Translating it yields CSAEDSSYEQYF. V usage is TRBV20-1 and J usage is TRBJ2-7; perhaps TRBD2 as D (5 bases). Per the germline V gene, CDR1 is DFQATT and CDR2 is SNEGSKA (reference sequence). Trimming left V 6 bases short and J 1 base short, with 10 bases between. The CDR3 has 12 residues.

This clonotype was observed a few times. CDR3: CASSKTSGRVDEQFF. In nucleotides, the CDR3 is TGTGCCAGCAGCAAGACTAGCGGGAGGGTAGATGAGCAGTTCTTC. The chain uses TRBV7-9 and TRBJ2-1, with TRBD2 identical over 14 bases. The junction had 5 bases not matched to a gene; V was cut back by 5 bases and J by 8 bases. The CDR3 extends over 15 amino acids. In germline, CDR1 is SEHNR, CDR2 FQNEAQ (reference sequence).

The CDR3 bases are TGTGCCAGCAAGTACAGGGAATACAATGAGCAGTTCTTC. Translating it yields CASKYREYNEQFF. This sequence joins TRBV27 and TRBJ2-1; the D gene is possibly TRBD1 (6 bases). Trimming stripped 7 bases from V and 4 bases from J, with 11 bases between. This CDR3 is 13 amino acids long. Germline CDR1 reads MNHEY; CDR2 reads SMNVEV (reference sequence).

The V call is TRBV12-3 or TRBV12-4, the J call TRBJ2-1, with TRBD1 identical over 7 bases. This CDR3 region has 16 residues. V gave up 3 bases and J gave up 6 bases; unmatched junction bases: 11. For the CDR3, the DNA is TGTGCCAGCAGTTTCATACAGGGGAGCCTTCGCAATGAGCAGTTCTTC. Its protein product is CASSFIQGSLRNEQFF.

V is TRBV6-4 and J is TRBJ1-1; D gene unclear. Trimming shortened V by 6 bases and J by 3 bases, and 14 bases separated the two germline ends. The CDR3 runs to 14 residues. Looked up from germline, CDR1 is MRHNA and CDR2 is SNTAGT. The chain's CDR3 is CASRQSGRDTEAFF. The CDR3 DNA reads as TGTGCCAGCAGACAGTCAGGACGGGACACTGAAGCTTTCTTT.

This clonotype is a singleton in its sample. A clone one base away is much larger, so this may be a read error. Without the conserved terminal phenylalanine or tryptophan, this CDR3 likely stems from a read error. The chain links TRBV27 to TRBJ2-1, with D unresolved. There are 13 residues in the CDR3. V was cut by 6 bases and J by 2 bases, with 8 bases left in between. CDR1 and CDR2 (germline): MNHEY, SMNVEV (reference sequence). Here the CDR3 reads CASRLRTYNEQFL. The CDR3 DNA sequence: TGTGCCAGCAGACTCAGGACCTACAATGAGCAGTTCCTC.

This chain links TRBV5-1 with TRBJ2-1; 10 nucleotides align to TRBD2. The CDR3 runs to 18 residues. Germline-derived CDR1 and CDR2 are SGHRS and YFSETQ. V shed 0 bases and J 0 bases; nucleotides not matched to a gene: 6. The CDR3 DNA sequence: TGCGCCAGCAGCTTGGCTAGCGGGAGCCCTAGCTCCTACAATGAGCAGTTCTTC. Translating gives CASSLASGSPSSYNEQFF.

The chain uses TRBV10-3 and TRBJ1-1; D is undetermined. V was shortened by 0 bases and J by 6 bases, with 2 bases between the two germline ends. Germline V gene lookup returns CDR1 ENHRY and CDR2 SYGVKD. The CDR3 runs to 11 residues. The CDR3 bases are TGTGCCATCAGTGAGTCCTCTGAAGCTTTCTTT. Its translation is CAISESSEAFF.

J is TRBJ2-5 and V is TRBV28, with D perhaps matching TRBD1 or TRBD2 (6 bases each). The J call is doubtful: the DNA matches TRBJ2-7 better. Germline lookup yields CDR1 MDHEN and CDR2 SYDVKM. The CDR3 consists of 15 residues. The CDR3 bases are TGTGCCAGCAGTTTTAGGGGGGCTCTTCCCTACGAGCAGTACTTC. This codes for CASSFRGALPYEQYF.

The V and J genes are TRBV6-6 and TRBJ1-1, with D possibly being TRBD1 (6 bases). This CDR3 has 16 amino acids. Trimming stripped 7 bases from V and 0 bases from J, with 18 bases between. CDR1 and CDR2 (germline): MNHNY, SVGAGI (reference sequence). CDR3 loop: CASIRTASPMNTEAFF. CDR3 bases: TGTGCCAGCATTAGGACAGCGTCTCCCATGAACACTGAAGCTTTCTTT.

This sequence joins TRBV12-3 or TRBV12-4 and TRBJ2-3; 8 positions agree with TRBD1. CDR3 size: 16 residues. The V and J ends lost 6 bases and 4 bases, in that order; junction bases with no gene match: 12. CDR3 sequence reads: CASSQGLAGGPDTQYF. Here the CDR3 DNA reads TGTGCCAGCAGCCAGGGACTTGCAGGGGGCCCAGATACGCAGTATTTT.

The gene calls are TRBV7-9 and TRBJ2-7; D is ambiguous. V lost 7 bases and J lost 3, with 22 bases in between. The CDR3 is made up of 16 amino acids. Per germline, CDR1 SEHNR and CDR2 FQNEAQ (reference sequence). This CDR3 is CASTKRTGQDLYEQYF. In DNA form, the CDR3 reads TGTGCCAGCACCAAAAGGACCGGGCAGGACCTCTACGAGCAGTACTTC.

The chain links TRBV5-1 to TRBJ2-5, with TRBD2 matching 8 bases. The CDR3 totals 15 residues. Germline CDR1 and CDR2: SGHRS and YFSETQ. J gave up 5 bases and V 7 bases, and 13 bases lay outside the gene matches. The CDR3 region has the DNA TGCGCCAGCGGGGGACGAGCGGGAGTTGGCGAGACCCAGTACTTC. This encodes CASGGRAGVGETQYF.